This TCR beta chain is from a study of shared clonotypes between healthy human individuals. This CDR3 has 15 residues. Germline V gene lookup returns CDR1 SGDLS and CDR2 YYNGEE. With V trimmed by 1 base and J by 8 bases, 5 bases remained unmatched. TCRdb's table, derived via immunoSEQ multiplex PCR, lists solely in-frame clones and lacks some. The sample gives 2 million to 2.5 million clones, 93% of which show up once; about 0.39% is in the top ten. Sequenced input: naive CD4+ T cells from PBMCs. Subset given: CD45RA+ positively selected. The TCR was taken from a man aged 18 to 30 in good health. Some clones in this sample may be carry-over from other donors' samples. V usage is TRBV9 and J usage is TRBJ2-1; 11 bases match TRBD2. CDR3 sequence (DNA): TGTGCCAGCAGCGTATGGACTAGCGGGTTGTATGAGCAGTTCTTC. Translation: CASSVWTSGLYEQFF.